This T cell receptor (beta chain) was identified in a study of response to subunit inactivated influenza vaccine. TCRdb redid the calling of the RT-PCR reads with MiXCR, one entry per CDR3 protein. This table has roughly 570,000 distinct CDR3 sequences, less than 15% appearing once. Worth noting for this clonotype: The antigen remains undetermined.

The study's findings and limits: Only a handful of new T cells, the authors suggested, are recruited with each seasonal influenza vaccination.

The CDR3 length is 14 residues. Germline lookup yields CDR1 DFQATT and CDR2 SNEGSKA (reference sequence). Trimming stripped 0 bases from V and 7 bases from J, with 13 bases between. Sequencing used PBMCs from blood, obtained 11 to 12 days after vaccination. This TCR was sampled from a middle-aged man who received an inactivated influenza vaccine. The rearrangement joins TRBV20-1 to TRBJ2-1; D gene ambiguous. The CDR3 DNA follows: TGCAGTGCTAGAGACCGTTACATTAGGAATGAGCAGTTCTTC. This translates into CSARDRYIRNEQFF.